These T cell receptor beta chains were read from a single sample in a study of shared clonotypes between healthy human individuals. Libraries were prepared by immunoSEQ multiplex PCR; TCRdb keeps only in-frame clonotypes and omits some of them. The sample includes 550,000 to 800,000 clones, around two thirds of them seen just once. The sample comprised memory CD4+ T cells sorted from blood. These receptors were collected from a woman between 25 and 40 years old in good health. Each CDR3 is given with its conserved first and last residue. Each record gives: CDR3 protein, CDR3 DNA, J gene, D gene, V gene, clone size. The D gene is left open where the match is weak. Size values are once, few and many counts, or a class for expanded clones, and some rows have none.

CDR3 protein: CASSGQADGELFF
CDR3 DNA: TGTGCCAGCAGTGGACAGGCAGACGGGGAGCTGTTTTTT
J gene: TRBJ2-2
D gene: NA
V gene: TRBV6-1
clone size: NA

CDR3 protein: CASSGQALLREQYF
CDR3 DNA: TGTGCCAGCAGTGGGCAGGCCCTACTGCGGGAGCAGTACTTC
J gene: TRBJ2-7
D gene: NA
V gene: TRBV28
clone size: once

CDR3 protein: CASSRLNQPQHF
CDR3 DNA: TGTGCCAGCAGTAGACTCAATCAGCCCCAGCATTTT
J gene: TRBJ1-5
D gene: NA
V gene: TRBV5-6
clone size: NA

CDR3 protein: CASSSPPVETQYF
CDR3 DNA: TGTGCCAGCAGCTCACCCCCGGTCGAGACCCAGTACTTC
J gene: TRBJ2-5
D gene: NA
V gene: TRBV5-4
clone size: NA

CDR3 protein: CATSTRDFPMNTEAFF
CDR3 DNA: TGTGCCACCAGCACCCGGGACTTTCCCATGAACACTGAAGCTTTCTTT
J gene: TRBJ1-1
D gene: NA
V gene: TRBV15
clone size: NA

CDR3 protein: CASSQLGAGGKNQPQHF
CDR3 DNA: TGTGCCAGCAGCCAATTGGGGGCAGGGGGCAAAAATCAGCCCCAGCATTTT
J gene: TRBJ1-5
D gene: TRBD1
V gene: TRBV16
clone size: few

CDR3 protein: CASSSWGGAAYNEQFF
CDR3 DNA: TGTGCCAGCAGTTCGTGGGGGGGGGCTGCTTACAATGAGCAGTTCTTC
J gene: TRBJ2-1
D gene: NA
V gene: TRBV25-1
clone size: NA

CDR3 protein: CASSFQGANQPQHF
CDR3 DNA: TGTGCCAGCAGCTTCCAGGGGGCGAATCAGCCCCAGCATTTT
J gene: TRBJ1-5
D gene: TRBD1
V gene: TRBV7-2
clone size: NA

CDR3 protein: CASSSAGGSVNIQYF
CDR3 DNA: TGTGCCAGCAGTTCAGCGGGAGGGTCGGTAAACATTCAGTACTTC
J gene: TRBJ2-4
D gene: TRBD2
V gene: TRBV28
clone size: few

CDR3 protein: CASSVSGTATYEQYF
CDR3 DNA: TGTGCCAGTAGTGTCTCCGGGACAGCAACCTACGAGCAGTACTTC
J gene: TRBJ2-7
D gene: TRBD1
V gene: TRBV19
clone size: NA

CDR3 protein: CASSLEPTNYGYTF
CDR3 DNA: TGCGCCAGCAGCTTGGAACCTACTAACTATGGCTACACCTTC
J gene: TRBJ1-2
D gene: NA
V gene: TRBV5-1
clone size: NA

CDR3 protein: CASSEGGDPDTQYF
CDR3 DNA: TGTGCCAGCAGTGAGGGTGGGGACCCAGATACGCAGTATTTT
J gene: TRBJ2-3
D gene: NA
V gene: TRBV6-4
clone size: few

CDR3 protein: CASSYSRQGGNEQFF
CDR3 DNA: TGTGCCAGCAGTTACTCCCGACAGGGTGGGAATGAGCAGTTCTTC
J gene: TRBJ2-1
D gene: TRBD1
V gene: TRBV6-5
clone size: NA

CDR3 protein: CASSLVGPRTTYEQYF
CDR3 DNA: TGTGCCAGCAGCTTAGTCGGGCCTCGGACAACCTACGAGCAGTACTTC
J gene: TRBJ2-7
D gene: NA
V gene: TRBV7-9
clone size: NA

CDR3 protein: CASSFWGDTIYF
CDR3 DNA: TGTGCCAGCAGCTTCTGGGGAGACACCATATATTTT
J gene: TRBJ1-3
D gene: NA
V gene: TRBV11-2
clone size: NA

CDR3 protein: CASSPRTGGTYEQYF
CDR3 DNA: TGTGCCAGCAGCCCCCGGACAGGGGGCACCTACGAGCAGTACTTC
J gene: TRBJ2-7
D gene: TRBD1
V gene: TRBV7-8
clone size: NA

CDR3 protein: CASSDSVSGQGPTGELFF
CDR3 DNA: TGTGCCAGCAGTGACTCTGTTTCGGGACAGGGCCCCACCGGGGAGCTGTTTTTT
J gene: TRBJ2-2
D gene: TRBD1
V gene: TRBV6-4
clone size: NA

CDR3 protein: CASSSDGYEQYF
CDR3 DNA: TGTGCCAGCAGCTCAGACGGATACGAGCAGTACTTC
J gene: TRBJ2-7
D gene: NA
V gene: TRBV5-5
clone size: once

CDR3 protein: CASSSRGTRYEQYF
CDR3 DNA: TGTGCCAGCAGCTCCCGGGGGACCCGGTACGAGCAGTACTTC
J gene: TRBJ2-7
D gene: NA
V gene: TRBV7-6
clone size: NA

CDR3 protein: CASSQDLLLAGGKETQYF
CDR3 DNA: TGTGCCAGCAGCCAAGATCTTCTCTTAGCGGGAGGGAAGGAGACCCAGTACTTC
J gene: TRBJ2-5
D gene: TRBD2
V gene: TRBV4-2
clone size: once

CDR3 protein: CASSIGGTGALHEQFF
CDR3 DNA: TGTGCCAGCAGTATCGGTGGGACAGGGGCTCTCCATGAGCAGTTCTTC
J gene: TRBJ2-1
D gene: TRBD1
V gene: TRBV28
clone size: once

CDR3 protein: CASSLLSGGTDTQYF
CDR3 DNA: TGTGCCAGCAGTTTACTTTCCGGGGGCACAGATACGCAGTATTTT
J gene: TRBJ2-3
D gene: NA
V gene: TRBV27
clone size: few

CDR3 protein: CASFPRGSGGYNEQFF
CDR3 DNA: TGTGCCAGTTTCCCACGGGGCTCGGGGGGGTACAATGAGCAGTTCTTC
J gene: TRBJ2-1
D gene: TRBD2
V gene: TRBV28
clone size: NA

CDR3 protein: CASSPGVGQYF
CDR3 DNA: TGTGCCAGCAGCCCGGGAGTCGGGCAGTACTTC
J gene: TRBJ2-7
D gene: NA
V gene: TRBV7-2
clone size: NA

CDR3 protein: CASSSGVGGYTF
CDR3 DNA: TGTGCCAGCAGTTCTGGCGTGGGGGGCTACACCTTC
J gene: TRBJ1-2
D gene: NA
V gene: TRBV28
clone size: NA

CDR3 protein: CAGRVDSYEQYF
CDR3 DNA: TGTGCCGGAAGGGTCGACTCCTACGAGCAGTACTTC
J gene: TRBJ2-7
D gene: NA
V gene: TRBV2
clone size: few

CDR3 protein: CASSFLGNTIYF
CDR3 DNA: TGTGCCAGCAGTTTTCTCGGGAACACCATATATTTT
J gene: TRBJ1-3
D gene: NA
V gene: TRBV28
clone size: NA

CDR3 protein: CASSSNRNEQFF
CDR3 DNA: TGTGCCAGCTCATCCAACCGGAATGAGCAGTTCTTC
J gene: TRBJ2-1
D gene: NA
V gene: TRBV18
clone size: once

CDR3 protein: CASSFGREGGYTF
CDR3 DNA: TGCGCCAGCAGCTTCGGCAGGGAAGGGGGCTACACCTTC
J gene: TRBJ1-2
D gene: NA
V gene: TRBV5-1
clone size: NA

CDR3 protein: CASSLTGGAAQPQHF
CDR3 DNA: TGCGCCAGCAGCCTGACAGGGGGCGCGGCTCAGCCCCAGCATTTT
J gene: TRBJ1-5
D gene: TRBD1
V gene: TRBV5-1
clone size: few